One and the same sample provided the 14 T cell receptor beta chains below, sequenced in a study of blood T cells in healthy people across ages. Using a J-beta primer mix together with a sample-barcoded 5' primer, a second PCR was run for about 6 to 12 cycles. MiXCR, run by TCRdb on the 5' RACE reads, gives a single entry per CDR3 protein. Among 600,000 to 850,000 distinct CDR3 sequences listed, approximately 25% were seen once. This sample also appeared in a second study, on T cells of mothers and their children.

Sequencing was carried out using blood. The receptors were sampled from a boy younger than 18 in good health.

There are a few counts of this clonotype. CDR3 loop: CASSLEGGREQYF. The CDR3 bases are TGTGCCAGCAGTCTCGAGGGGGGGCGCGAGCAGTACTTC. The V gene is TRBV6-5, the J gene TRBJ2-5; maybe TRBD2 (7 bases). The DNA end lines up better with TRBJ2-7; the J call may be wrong. The length of the CDR3 is 13 residues. CDR1 is MNHEY and CDR2 is SVGAGI in the germline V gene.

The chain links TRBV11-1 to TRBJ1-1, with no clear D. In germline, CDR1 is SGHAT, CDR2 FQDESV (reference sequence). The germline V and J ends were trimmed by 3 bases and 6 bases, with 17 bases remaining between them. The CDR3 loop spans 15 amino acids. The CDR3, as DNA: TGTGCCAGCAGCTTTTCAGGATTAGGTTACTCTGAAGCTTTCTTT. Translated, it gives CASSFSGLGYSEAFF. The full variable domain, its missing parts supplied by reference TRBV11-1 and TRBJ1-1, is EAEVAQSPRYKITEKSQAVAFWCDPISGHATLYWYRQILGQGPELLVQFQDESVVDDSQLPKDRFSAERLKGVDSTLKIQPAELGDSAMYLCASSFSGLGYSEAFFGQGTRLTVV.

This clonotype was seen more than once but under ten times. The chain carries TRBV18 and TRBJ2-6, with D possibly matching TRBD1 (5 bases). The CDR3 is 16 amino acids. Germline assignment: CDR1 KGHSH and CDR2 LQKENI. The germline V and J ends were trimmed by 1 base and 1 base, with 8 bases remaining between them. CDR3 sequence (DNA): TGTGCCAGCTCACCACTACAGGAGTCTGGGGCCAACGTCCTGACTTTC. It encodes CASSPLQESGANVLTF.

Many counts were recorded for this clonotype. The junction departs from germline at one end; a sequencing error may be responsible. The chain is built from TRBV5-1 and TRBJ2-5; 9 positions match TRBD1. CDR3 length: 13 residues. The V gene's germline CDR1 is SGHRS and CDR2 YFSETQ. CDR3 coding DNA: TGTGCCAGCAGTCGGGACAGGGCGGAGACCCAGTACTTC. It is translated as CASSRDRAETQYF.

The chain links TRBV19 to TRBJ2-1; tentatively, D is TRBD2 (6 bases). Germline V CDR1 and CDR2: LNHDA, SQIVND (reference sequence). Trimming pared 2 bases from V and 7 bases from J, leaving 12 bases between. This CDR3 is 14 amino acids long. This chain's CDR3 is CASSILASRNEQFF. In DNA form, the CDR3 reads TGTGCCAGTAGTATACTAGCGTCTCGGAATGAGCAGTTCTTC. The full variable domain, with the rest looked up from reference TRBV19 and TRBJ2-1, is DGGITQSPKYLFRKEGQNVTLSCEQNLNHDAMYWYRQDPGQGLRLIYYSQIVNDFQKGDIAEGYSVSREKKESFPLTVTSAQKNPTAFYLCASSILASRNEQFFGPGTRLTVL.

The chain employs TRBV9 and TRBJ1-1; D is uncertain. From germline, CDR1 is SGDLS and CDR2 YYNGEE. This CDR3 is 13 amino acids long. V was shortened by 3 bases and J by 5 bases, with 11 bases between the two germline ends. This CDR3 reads CASSEGLGTEAFF. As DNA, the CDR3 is TGTGCCAGCAGCGAAGGGTTGGGGACTGAAGCTTTCTTT.

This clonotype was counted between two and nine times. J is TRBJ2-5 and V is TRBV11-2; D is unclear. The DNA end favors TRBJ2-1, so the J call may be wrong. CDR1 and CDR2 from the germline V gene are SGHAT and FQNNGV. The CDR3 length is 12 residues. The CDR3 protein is CASSLPRREQFF. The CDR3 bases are TGTGCCAGCAGCTTGCCTAGGCGTGAGCAGTTCTTC.

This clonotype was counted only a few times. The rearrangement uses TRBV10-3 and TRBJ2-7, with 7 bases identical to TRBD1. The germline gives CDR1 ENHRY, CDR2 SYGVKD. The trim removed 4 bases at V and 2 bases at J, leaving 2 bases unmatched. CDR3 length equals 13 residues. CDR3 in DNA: TGTGCCATCAGTGTCGGGACAGCCTACGAGCAGTACTTC. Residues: CAISVGTAYEQYF.

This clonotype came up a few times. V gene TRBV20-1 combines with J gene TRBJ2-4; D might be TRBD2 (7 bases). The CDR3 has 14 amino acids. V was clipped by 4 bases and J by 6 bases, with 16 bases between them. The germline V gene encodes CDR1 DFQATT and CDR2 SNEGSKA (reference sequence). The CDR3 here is CSAKPGGLGNIQYF. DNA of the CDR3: TGCAGTGCTAAACCGGGGGGCTTGGGAAACATTCAGTACTTC.

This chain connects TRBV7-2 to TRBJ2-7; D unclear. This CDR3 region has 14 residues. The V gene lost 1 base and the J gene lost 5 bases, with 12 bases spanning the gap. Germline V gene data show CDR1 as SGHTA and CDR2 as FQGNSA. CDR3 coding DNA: TGTGCCAGCAGCTTAGTGTCCTTAAGCGACGAGCAGTACTTC. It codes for CASSLVSLSDEQYF. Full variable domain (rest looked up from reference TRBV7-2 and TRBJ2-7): GAGVSQSPSNKVTEKGKDVELRCDPISGHTALYWYRQSLGQGLEFLIYFQGNSAPDKSGLPSDRFSAERTGGSVSTLTIQRTQQEDSAVYLCASSLVSLSDEQYFGPGTRLTVT.

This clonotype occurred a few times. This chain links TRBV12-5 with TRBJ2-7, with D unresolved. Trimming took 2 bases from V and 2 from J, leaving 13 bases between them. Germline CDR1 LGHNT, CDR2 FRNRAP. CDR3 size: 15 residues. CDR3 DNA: TGTGCTAGTGGTTTGCGGCTCCGCGACACCTACGAGCAGTACTTC. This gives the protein CASGLRLRDTYEQYF.

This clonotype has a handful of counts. The CDR3 DNA reads as TGTGCCAGCAGCCTCCGGGTTTCACCCTACGAGCAGTACTTC. This sequence encodes CASSLRVSPYEQYF. The rearrangement uses TRBV28 and TRBJ2-7; D remains ambiguous. From germline, CDR1 is MDHEN and CDR2 SYDVKM. The CDR3 consists of 14 residues. V lost 6 bases and J lost 2, with 14 bases in between.

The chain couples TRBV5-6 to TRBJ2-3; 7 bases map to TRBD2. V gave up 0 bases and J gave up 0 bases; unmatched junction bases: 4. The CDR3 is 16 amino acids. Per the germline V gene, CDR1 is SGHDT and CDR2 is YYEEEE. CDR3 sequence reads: CASSLAVSGSTDTQYF. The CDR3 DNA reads TGTGCCAGCAGCTTGGCGGTTAGCGGGAGCACAGATACGCAGTATTTT.

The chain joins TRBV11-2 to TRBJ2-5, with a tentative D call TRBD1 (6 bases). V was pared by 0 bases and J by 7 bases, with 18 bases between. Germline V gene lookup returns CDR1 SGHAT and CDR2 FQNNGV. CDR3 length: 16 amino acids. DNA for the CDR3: TGTGCCAGCAGCTTAGATGGCCAGGGGATAGCAGGGACCCAGTACTTC. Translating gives CASSLDGQGIAGTQYF.